This TCR beta chain was recovered during a study of shared T cell receptors in the human thymus. Generated by immunoSEQ multiplex PCR, the TCRdb table keeps only in-frame clones and is missing some. The data contain hundreds of thousands of clones, approximately 90% of them singletons. This CDR3 is built from 14 residues. V was cut by 3 bases and J by 3 bases, with 14 bases left in between. Germline CDR1 is SQVTM and CDR2 is ANQGSEA. A further study also used this sample, focusing on human thymus T cells. That work states: Donors consisted of healthy Finnish infants (having corrective surgery for congenital heart defects).

The material sequenced was thymocytes. This sequence originates from a boy younger than two with a congenital heart defect. The gene calls are TRBV29-1 and TRBJ2-5; a possible D gene is TRBD2 (7 bases). The CDR3 DNA reads TGCAGCGTTGAGGCTAGGGAGGGGGAAGAGACCCAGTACTTC. Protein product: CSVEAREGEETQYF.